This T cell receptor (beta chain) stems from a study of OX40 agonist ivuxolimab in advanced cancers. Study details: At 0.01 to 10 mg/kg, ivuxolimab was administered intravenously to patients every 2 weeks. A history of anti-PD-1, anti-PD-L1 or anti-CTLA-4 therapy was acceptable, and roughly 40% had some. Overall study findings and caveats: On average, CD8+ T cells had more expanded clones than CD4+.

Germline loops: CDR1 MGHRA, CDR2 YSYEKL. The CDR3 runs to 14 residues. V trimming: 3 bases; J trimming: 4 bases; junction bases outside the gene matches: 4. Points on this clone: What it recognizes is unknown.

The table came from immunoSEQ multiplex PCR; TCRdb's copy has only in-frame clones and leaves some out. This repertoire shows around 40,000 clones, approximately 90% found once; its top ten account for around 12%. V is TRBV4-1 and J is TRBJ1-2, with 8 positions matching TRBD1. This clonotype originated in an adult with an advanced solid tumor such as melanoma, head and neck, liver or kidney cancer. The sequencing used CD4+ or CD8+ T cells sorted from blood, collected in a trial of the OX40 agonist ivuxolimab. CDR3: CASSHSGGVYGYTF. The CDR3 coding sequence is TGCGCCAGCAGCCATTCAGGGGGCGTCTATGGCTACACCTTC.